The TCR beta chain under discussion was sequenced for a study of T cell repertoires in cytomegalovirus infection. About the research overall: CMV infection and matching HLA type were both indicated by public TCR beta signatures. Findings and limits, study-wide: The cumulative frequency of public TCR beta families distinguished individuals who carried CMV together with the relevant HLA. HLA-C-restricted CMV clonotypes gave the most frequent clonotype in two of eight donors.

A note on this clonotype: Antigen unknown.

Germline lookup yields CDR1 DFQATT and CDR2 SNEGSKA (reference sequence). The junction had 12 bases not matched to a gene; V was cut back by 5 bases and J by 0 bases. This CDR3 is 19 amino acids long. TCRdb processed the reads anew with MiXCR; each CDR3 protein has one entry. The sample lists roughly 320,000 distinct CDR3 sequences, about a tenth occurring once. The receptor's source is a human donor in good health (CMV status not recorded). Some clones in this sample may be carry-over from other donors' samples. This sequence joins TRBV20-1 and TRBJ2-3; 15 nucleotides agree with TRBD2. Material: PBMCs. This CDR3 is CSALGLAGGHITSTDTQYF. In DNA form, the CDR3 reads TGCAGTGCTCTAGGACTAGCGGGGGGGCATATCACTAGCACAGATACGCAGTATTTT.